Detailed here is one T cell receptor (beta chain). These data originate in a study of blood T cell repertoires in COVID-19. In the study overall: T cells, B-cell-depleted T cells, or PBMCs provided the cDNA or gDNA that served as material.

As handled by the study authors: Nucleated cell counts were estimated from reference gene primer amplification. The protocol was immunoSEQ multiplex PCR, while the TCRdb copy is restricted to in-frame clones and leaves out a portion. From that table come the V and J calls and clone size; the DNA was used to work out D and trimming. This sample has over 65,000 clones, with 65% to 90% found just once. Germline loops: CDR1 ENHRY, CDR2 SYGVKD. CDR3 length: 15 amino acids. J was trimmed by 0 bases and V by 7 bases; bases with no gene match: 9. This clonotype was obtained from a man older than 75 with active COVID-19. The source material was peripheral blood. The V call is TRBV10-3, the J call TRBJ2-7; TRBD1 agrees at 7 bases. CDR3 DNA: TGTGCCATCAATCCACAGGGGCCGAGCTCCTACGAGCAGTACTTC. Translation gives CAINPQGPSSYEQYF.